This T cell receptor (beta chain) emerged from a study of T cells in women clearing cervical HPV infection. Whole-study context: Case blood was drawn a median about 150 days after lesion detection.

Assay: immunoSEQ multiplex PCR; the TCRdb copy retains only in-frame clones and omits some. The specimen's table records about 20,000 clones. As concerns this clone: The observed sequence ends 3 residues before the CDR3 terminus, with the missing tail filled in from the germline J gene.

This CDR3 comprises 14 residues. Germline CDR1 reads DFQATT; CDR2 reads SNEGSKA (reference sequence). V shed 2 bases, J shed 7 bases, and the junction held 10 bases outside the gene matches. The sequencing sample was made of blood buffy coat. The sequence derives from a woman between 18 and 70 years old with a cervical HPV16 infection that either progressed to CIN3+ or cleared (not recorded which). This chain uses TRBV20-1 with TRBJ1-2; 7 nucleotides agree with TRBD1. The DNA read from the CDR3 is TGCAGTGCTAGACTGACAGGGTCGACTCCTGGC. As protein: CSARLTGSTPG. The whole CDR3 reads CSARLTGSTPGYTF.